This TCR beta chain was recorded in a study of cytomegalovirus exposure and HLA in healthy donors. General observations from the study: Analyzed later, association rates of TCRs varied across HLA loci, with DRB1 most and HLA-C fewest.

The primer mix had 60 Vbeta and 13 Jbeta primers. Using immunoSEQ multiplex PCR, the repertoire was profiled, and TCRdb retains in-frame clones only, with some absent. The sample records fewer than 250,000 clones, 65% to 85% being singletons. About this clone itself: Antigen unknown.

V trimming: 10 bases; J trimming: 0 bases; junction bases outside the gene matches: 11. The CDR3 is 17 amino acids. Germline CDR1 and CDR2: SNHLY and FYNNEI. The V call is TRBV2, the J call TRBJ2-2; TRBD2 agrees at 10 bases. This TCR derives from a man aged 40-49 years in good health and CMV-seropositive. Sequencing used PBMCs. CDR3 nucleotide sequence: TGTGCCACCACTGCCCGGACTAGCGGTACGAACACCGGGGAGCTGTTTTTT. It specifies CATTARTSGTNTGELFF.